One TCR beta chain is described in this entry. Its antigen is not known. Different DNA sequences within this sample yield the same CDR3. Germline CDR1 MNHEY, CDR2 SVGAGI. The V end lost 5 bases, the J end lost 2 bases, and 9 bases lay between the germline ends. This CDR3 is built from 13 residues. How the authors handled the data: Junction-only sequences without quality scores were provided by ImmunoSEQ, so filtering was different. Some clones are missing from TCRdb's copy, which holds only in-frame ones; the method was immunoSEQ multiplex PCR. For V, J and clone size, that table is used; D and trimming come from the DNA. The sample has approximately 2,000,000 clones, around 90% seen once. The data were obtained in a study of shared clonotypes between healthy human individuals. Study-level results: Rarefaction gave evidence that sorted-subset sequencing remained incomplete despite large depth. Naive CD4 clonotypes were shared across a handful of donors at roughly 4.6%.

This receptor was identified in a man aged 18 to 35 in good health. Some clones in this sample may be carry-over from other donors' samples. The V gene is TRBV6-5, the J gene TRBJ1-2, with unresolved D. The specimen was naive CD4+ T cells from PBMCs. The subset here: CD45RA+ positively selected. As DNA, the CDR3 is TGTGCCAGCAGTGACCGCGGAAACTATGGCTACACCTTC. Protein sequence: CASSDRGNYGYTF.